This TCR beta chain was found in a study of blood T cell repertoires in COVID-19. At the level of the study: Acute-phase and convalescent COVID-19 samples originated in the United States, Italy and Spain. PBMCs, B-cell-depleted T cells, or T cells were the source of the cDNA or gDNA that made up the material.

Per the authors' pipeline: Reference gene primer amplification in the assay estimated nucleated cell counts. The data were produced by immunoSEQ multiplex PCR, yet TCRdb's version contains in-frame clones alone and is incomplete. From that table come the V and J calls and clone size; the DNA was used to work out D and trimming. The sample contains roughly 150,000 clones, about 84% of which appear only once. The CDR3 spans 13 residues. Germline V gene lookup returns CDR1 MGHDK and CDR2 SYGVNS. J was trimmed by 8 bases and V by 4 bases; bases with no gene match: 4. The receptor was derived from a woman between 45 and 60 years old with acute or convalescent COVID-19. J is TRBJ1-2 and V is TRBV25-1, with 10 bases that match TRBD1. Material for sequencing was peripheral blood. Written as DNA, the CDR3 is TGTGCCAGCAGTGTGGGACAGGGGAGCGGCTACACCTTC. As protein: CASSVGQGSGYTF.